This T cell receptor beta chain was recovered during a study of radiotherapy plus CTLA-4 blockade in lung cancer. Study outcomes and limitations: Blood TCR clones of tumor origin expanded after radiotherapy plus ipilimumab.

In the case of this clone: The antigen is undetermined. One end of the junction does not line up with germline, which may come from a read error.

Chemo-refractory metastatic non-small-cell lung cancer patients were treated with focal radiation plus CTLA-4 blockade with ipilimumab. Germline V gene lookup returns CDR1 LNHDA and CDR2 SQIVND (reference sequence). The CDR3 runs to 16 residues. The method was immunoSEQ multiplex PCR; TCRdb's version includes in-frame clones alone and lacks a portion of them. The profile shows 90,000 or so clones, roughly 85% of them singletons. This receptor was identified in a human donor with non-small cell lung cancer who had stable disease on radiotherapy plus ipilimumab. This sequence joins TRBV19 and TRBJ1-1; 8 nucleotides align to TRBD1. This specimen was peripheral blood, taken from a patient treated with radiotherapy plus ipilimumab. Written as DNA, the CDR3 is TGTGCCAGTAGTTCCCGGTCAGGGGGCTTGAACACTGAAGCCTTCTTT. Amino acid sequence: CASSSRSGGLNTEAFF.